What follows are 30 T cell receptor beta chains derived from one specimen sequenced in a study of CD8+ T cells in alopecia areata. Reverse transcription of extracted RNA yielded cDNA, which provided the sequencing template. Sequenced by immunoSEQ multiplex PCR; TCRdb stores in-frame clones only, minus some. Of about 120,000 clones in the sample, roughly 63% were seen once. The treatment denotes: oral pan-JAK inhibitor, 5-10 mg twice daily. The starting material was CD8+ T cells sorted from blood, obtained at week 4, from a patient treated with tofacitinib. These receptors came from a human donor with alopecia areata.

This clone appeared a few times. The rearrangement uses TRBV14 and TRBJ2-7; TRBD2 aligns across 8 bases. V gave up 4 bases and J gave up 6 bases; unmatched junction bases: 8. Germline V gene lookup returns CDR1 SGHDN and CDR2 FVKESK. The CDR3 has 14 residues. The CDR3 DNA reads TGTGCCAGCAGCCCCGGGGGGGGACGTCTCGAGCAGTACTTC. This sequence encodes CASSPGGGRLEQYF. The full variable domain, in which reference TRBV14 and TRBJ2-7 provide the parts outside the CDR3, is EAGVTQFPSHSVIEKGQTVTLRCDPISGHDNLYWYRRVMGKEIKFLLHFVKESKQDESGMPNNRFLAERTGGTYSTLKVQPAELEDSGVYFCASSPGGGRLEQYFGPGTRLTVT.

This clone showed up just once. The chain links TRBV6-5 to TRBJ2-7; D not certain. The CDR3 length is 11 residues. V was shortened by 2 bases and J by 7 bases, with 6 bases between the two germline ends. Germline CDR1 and CDR2: MNHEY and SVGAGI. The CDR3 sequence is CASSYAAEQYF. The DNA for the CDR3 is TGTGCCAGCAGTTACGCGGCTGAGCAGTACTTC.

The chain couples TRBV30 to TRBJ1-2; D is uncertain. Germline assignment: CDR1 GTSNPN and CDR2 SVGIG (reference sequence). Deletions cut 0 bases from V and 1 base from J, with 6 bases between. The CDR3 is 13 residues long. The CDR3 region has the DNA TGTGCCTGGAGTGTCCAGCTTAACTATGGCTACACCTTC. As protein: CAWSVQLNYGYTF.

The V and J genes are TRBV7-9 and TRBJ2-1; 8 bases line up with TRBD1. Trimming at V came to 5 bases and at J to 0 bases, leaving 6 bases not matched to a gene. There are 16 residues in the CDR3. Germline values: CDR1 SEHNR, CDR2 FQNEAQ (reference sequence). The CDR3 spells CASSPRDRSSYNEQFF. CDR3 bases: TGTGCCAGCAGCCCGCGGGACAGGAGCTCCTACAATGAGCAGTTCTTC.

The chain has TRBV29-1 and TRBJ1-1, with TRBD1 identical over 8 bases. CDR3 size: 14 residues. Looked up from germline, CDR1 is SQVTM and CDR2 is ANQGSEA. J lost 5 bases, V lost 4 bases, and 9 bases had no gene match. The CDR3 DNA reads TGCAGCGTTGCGACAGGGGCCCAGAGGACTGAAGCTTTCTTT. Its translation is CSVATGAQRTEAFF.

This chain links TRBV27 with TRBJ2-7; the match to TRBD1 covers 9 bases. CDR3 length equals 14 residues. Germline CDR1 is MNHEY and CDR2 is SMNVEV (reference sequence). V shed 2 bases and J 5 bases; nucleotides not matched to a gene: 4. The CDR3 nucleotides are TGTGCCAGCAGTTTAGGGGGACAGGGCCACGAGCAGTACTTC. Protein product: CASSLGGQGHEQYF.

V usage is TRBV5-1 and J usage is TRBJ2-1; 7 bases line up with TRBD2. The CDR3 runs to 15 residues. Germline V CDR1 and CDR2: SGHRS, YFSETQ. V gave up 0 bases and J gave up 6 bases; unmatched junction bases: 6. The CDR3 reads CASSLGLAPSNEQFF. The CDR3 DNA reads TGCGCCAGCAGCTTGGGACTAGCTCCTTCCAATGAGCAGTTCTTC.

The CDR3 DNA reads as TGCGCCAGCAGCCACAGCTCCTACAATGAGCAGTTCTTC. This gives the protein CASSHSSYNEQFF. The chain recombines TRBV5-1 with TRBJ2-1; D ambiguous. The ends were cut back, 4 bases at V and 0 bases at J, with 5 bases in the middle. Germline CDR1 is SGHRS and CDR2 is YFSETQ. The CDR3 covers 13 residues.

This sequence joins TRBV29-1 and TRBJ1-2, with a weak D call TRBD1 (5 bases). V was shortened by 3 bases and J by 4 bases, with 9 bases between the two germline ends. This CDR3 comprises 12 residues. Germline-derived CDR1 and CDR2 are SQVTM and ANQGSEA. The CDR3 loop reads CSVEGTLYGYTF. CDR3 coding DNA: TGCAGCGTTGAGGGGACCCTCTATGGCTACACCTTC.

The chain employs TRBV5-4 and TRBJ2-3, with 7 positions matching TRBD2. The CDR3 consists of 15 residues. Germline loops: CDR1 SGHNT, CDR2 YYREEE (reference sequence). The V gene end was trimmed by 4 bases and the J gene end by 4 bases; junction bases not matched to a gene: 9. The CDR3 nucleotides are TGTGCCAGCAGCCAAGGCGGGGGTGCTTCAGATACGCAGTATTTT. Its protein is CASSQGGGASDTQYF.

The chain has TRBV5-1 and TRBJ1-2; 10 nucleotides align to TRBD1. Germline assignment: CDR1 SGHRS and CDR2 YFSETQ. This CDR3 has 14 residues. V lost 4 bases and J lost 2; bases outside the gene matches: 2. CDR3 in amino acids: CASSPGQGNYGYTF. The CDR3 bases are TGCGCCAGCAGCCCGGGACAGGGGAACTATGGCTACACCTTC.

The rearrangement uses TRBV29-1 and TRBJ2-7; possibly TRBD1 for D (5 bases). Germline loops: CDR1 SQVTM, CDR2 ANQGSEA. With 0 bases removed from V and 7 bases from J, the gap between germline ends came to 13 bases. This CDR3 region has 13 residues. The CDR3 here is CSVEDQTVYEQYF. The CDR3 DNA reads TGCAGCGTTGAAGATCAGACAGTTTATGAGCAGTACTTC.

J is TRBJ2-3 and V is TRBV5-4; no definite D call. The CDR3 extends over 15 amino acids. Per germline, CDR1 SGHNT and CDR2 YYREEE (reference sequence). V was cut by 3 bases and J by 0 bases, with 11 bases left in between. In nucleotides, the CDR3 is TGTGCCAGCAGCTCCGCTCCCCTGAGCACAGATACGCAGTATTTT. It yields the protein CASSSAPLSTDTQYF.

This clone was detected only once. This chain joins TRBV5-4 and TRBJ1-2; the D is unclear. The CDR3 length is 12 residues. Germline assignment: CDR1 SGHNT and CDR2 YYREEE (reference sequence). Trimming took off 7 bases at V and 3 bases at J, with 10 bases between the two ends. This chain's CDR3 is CASREGDYGYTF. The CDR3 nucleotides are TGTGCCAGCCGGGAGGGTGACTATGGCTACACCTTC.

This clone turned up a few times. Sequence at one end of the junction differs from germline and may be a read error. This sequence joins TRBV7-9 and TRBJ2-5; 7 nucleotides line up with TRBD2. CDR3 length equals 17 residues. Germline values: CDR1 SEHNR, CDR2 FQNEAQ (reference sequence). The CDR3, as DNA: TGTGTCAGCAGTTTTCGGGGAAAAAGCGGGGTCCAAGAGACCCAGTACTTC. This encodes CVSSFRGKSGVQETQYF.

V is TRBV19 and J is TRBJ2-6; a weak D match, TRBD2 (5 bases). The V gene lost 6 bases and the J gene lost 0 bases, with 18 bases spanning the gap. Germline CDR1 is LNHDA and CDR2 is SQIVND (reference sequence). The CDR3 contains 18 residues. CDR3 loop: CASSRYFGDSSGANVLTF. Here the CDR3 DNA reads TGTGCCAGTAGCCGCTACTTCGGGGATTCCTCTGGGGCCAACGTCCTGACTTTC.

This clone was counted only a few times. The DNA of the CDR3 is TGTGCCAGCAGTTTGGGACTAGCGGGGGATGCAGATACGCAGTATTTT. Translation: CASSLGLAGDADTQYF. The chain couples TRBV2 to TRBJ2-3, with 14 bases identical to TRBD2. V lost 5 bases and J lost 4; bases outside the gene matches: 5. CDR3 length: 16 residues. Germline V gene lookup returns CDR1 SNHLY and CDR2 FYNNEI.

The rearrangement joins TRBV5-4 to TRBJ2-1; D unresolved. V was trimmed by 4 bases and J by 6 bases, leaving 5 bases between them. This CDR3 contains 11 residues. Germline V gene sequence: CDR1 SGHNT, CDR2 YYREEE (reference sequence). CDR3 in DNA: TGTGCCAGCAGCGAACTCAATGAGCAGTTCTTC. Its translation: CASSELNEQFF.

V gene TRBV29-1 combines with J gene TRBJ2-7, with TRBD1 identical over 7 bases. Germline values: CDR1 SQVTM, CDR2 ANQGSEA. V was clipped by 3 bases and J by 0 bases; unmatched bases: 8. CDR3 size: 15 residues. The CDR3 here is CSVDPGTASSYEQYF. In DNA form, the CDR3 reads TGCAGCGTTGACCCCGGGACAGCTTCCTCCTACGAGCAGTACTTC.

There are a few counts of this clone. The chain recombines TRBV14 with TRBJ2-7; TRBD2 aligns across 10 bases. The CDR3 spans 15 residues. Germline CDR1 reads SGHDN; CDR2 reads FVKESK. J lost 1 base, V lost 3 bases, and 3 bases had no gene match. CDR3 sequence (DNA): TGTGCCAGCAGCCACTTAGCGGGGGGATCCTACGAGCAGTACTTC. Amino acid sequence: CASSHLAGGSYEQYF.

The chain's CDR3 is CSVEGLEVGQYF. The CDR3 region has the DNA TGCAGCGTTGAAGGATTAGAGGTCGGGCAGTACTTC. This chain joins TRBV29-1 and TRBJ2-7; D gene uncertain. V lost 1 base and J lost 9, with 13 bases in between. The CDR3 consists of 12 residues. Germline loops: CDR1 SQVTM, CDR2 ANQGSEA.

Within the sample, this clone is medium-sized. This chain joins TRBV27 and TRBJ1-2; tentatively, D is TRBD1 (6 bases). V dropped 6 bases and J dropped 7 bases, with 12 bases sitting between them. Germline CDR1 is MNHEY and CDR2 is SMNVEV (reference sequence). This CDR3 is 12 amino acids long. In nucleotides, the CDR3 is TGTGCCAGCAGAGGGGGATTCGGTGGCTACACCTTC. This sequence encodes CASRGGFGGYTF.

The rearrangement joins TRBV29-1 to TRBJ2-5, with D hard to call. Germline CDR1 SQVTM, CDR2 ANQGSEA. With 3 bases removed from V and 3 bases from J, the gap between germline ends came to 17 bases. This CDR3 contains 15 residues. The CDR3 DNA sequence: TGCAGCGTTGAGCCAGCCCCCCCGCGGAAAGAGACCCAGTACTTC. Its translation: CSVEPAPPRKETQYF.

In its sample, this clone was seen once. V gene TRBV14 combines with J gene TRBJ2-1; 11 bases map to TRBD2. Looked up from germline, CDR1 is SGHDN and CDR2 is FVKESK. Trimming at V came to 2 bases and at J to 8 bases, leaving 8 bases not matched to a gene. The CDR3 totals 16 residues. The CDR3 DNA reads TGTGCCAGCAGCCAAAGAATGGGACTAGCGGAAGATGAGCAGTTCTTC. This sequence encodes CASSQRMGLAEDEQFF.

V is TRBV30 and J is TRBJ2-1; D is uncertain. This CDR3 is 14 amino acids long. V lost 2 bases, J lost 5 bases, and 13 bases lay in between. The germline gives CDR1 GTSNPN, CDR2 SVGIG (reference sequence). CDR3: CAWSLGVSNNEQFF. Written as DNA, the CDR3 is TGTGCCTGGAGTTTAGGTGTCTCGAACAATGAGCAGTTCTTC.

V gene TRBV27 combines with J gene TRBJ2-7; 7 bases line up with TRBD1. After removal of 7 bases from V and 5 bases from J, the junction contained 17 bases not matched to a gene. Germline V gene lookup returns CDR1 MNHEY and CDR2 SMNVEV (reference sequence). The CDR3 length is 16 residues. This chain's CDR3 is CASTLVAPEGADEQYF. As DNA, the CDR3 is TGTGCCAGCACCCTCGTCGCCCCCGAGGGGGCGGACGAGCAGTACTTC.

Only a few counts were recorded for this clone. The chain is built from TRBV30 and TRBJ1-2; D gene unclear. Germline V gene lookup returns CDR1 GTSNPN and CDR2 SVGIG (reference sequence). The CDR3 is 12 amino acids. Trimming shortened V by 1 base and J by 5 bases, and 8 bases separated the two germline ends. CDR3 DNA sequence: TGTGCCTGGAGTGCGGACGGATATGGCTACACCTTC. This codes for CAWSADGYGYTF.

This chain joins TRBV13 and TRBJ2-7; either TRBD1 or TRBD2 may fit D (6 bases each). In germline, CDR1 is PRHDT, CDR2 FYEKMQ (reference sequence). The CDR3 covers 12 residues. Trimming cost V 5 bases and J 7 bases, with 12 bases left between them. In DNA, the CDR3 is TGTGCCAGCAGCGAAAGGGGGAGGGAGCAGTACTTC. This gives the protein CASSERGREQYF.

The chain has TRBV4-1 and TRBJ2-3, with unresolved D. Looked up from germline, CDR1 is MGHRA and CDR2 is YSYEKL. CDR3 length equals 11 residues. The V end lost 0 bases, the J end lost 5 bases, and 0 bases lay between the germline ends. CDR3 in DNA: TGCGCCAGCAGCCAAGAAGATACGCAGTATTTT. Its translation: CASSQEDTQYF.

This clone was seen a few times. The chain has TRBV29-1 and TRBJ2-7; tentatively, D is TRBD1 (6 bases). Per the germline V gene, CDR1 is SQVTM and CDR2 is ANQGSEA. V lost 3 bases to trimming and J lost 3 bases, with 15 bases between them. The CDR3 runs to 14 residues. CDR3 coding DNA: TGCAGCGTTGATGACGGGACACGCCACTACGAGCAGTACTTC. Residues: CSVDDGTRHYEQYF.